The 13 T cell receptor beta chains listed next were all sequenced from one sample in a study of long-term antiretroviral therapy in people with HIV (dated 2022 in TCRdb). The immunoSEQ hsTCRB v3.0 assay was used at survey level resolution to sequence the TRB variable region. TCRdb provides this immuneACCESS table in a form limited to in-frame rearrangements. Some clones are lacking; in checked studies, under half of them reflect an unresolved V gene, and why the rest are absent is not known. This sample lists some 11,000 clones; 83% were detected once. Of the sample, 15% to 20% falls within the top ten clones. The sequenced sample was unsorted PBMCs, obtained 3.4 years after starting antiretroviral therapy. All receptors come from a man aged 35 to 55 with HIV.

The chain recombines TRBV7-6 with TRBJ2-5, with D unresolved. The CDR3 totals 13 residues. V lost 1 base and J lost 2, with 5 bases in between. Germline V gene lookup returns CDR1 SGHVS and CDR2 FNYEAQ. In nucleotides, the CDR3 is TGTGCCAGCAGCTTAGTAGGTCAAGAGACCCAGTACTTC. This gives the protein CASSLVGQETQYF. Filled out from reference TRBV7-6 and TRBJ2-5, the complete variable domain reads GAGVSQSPRYKVTKRGQDVALRCDPISGHVSLYWYRQALGQGPEFLTYFNYEAQQDKSGLPNDRFSAERPEGSISTLTIQRTEQRDSAMYRCASSLVGQETQYFGPGTRLLVL.

The V call is TRBV27, the J call TRBJ2-1; 11 bases are shared with TRBD2. The V segment lost 3 bases and the J segment 5 bases; nucleotides outside the gene matches: 15. Germline CDR1 and CDR2: MNHEY and SMNVEV (reference sequence). The CDR3 runs to 19 residues. The CDR3 region is CASSFLLAGDLLGNNEQFF. For the CDR3, the DNA is TGTGCCAGCAGTTTCCTACTAGCGGGGGACCTTCTAGGGAACAATGAGCAGTTCTTC.

The chain joins TRBV11-2 to TRBJ2-3; no clear D. CDR3 length equals 16 residues. The V gene lost 5 bases and the J gene lost 0 bases, with 15 bases spanning the gap. The germline V gene has CDR1 SGHAT and CDR2 FQNNGV. Here the CDR3 reads CASSRRQNPSTDTQYF. Written as DNA, the CDR3 is TGTGCCAGCAGCCGCAGGCAAAACCCAAGCACAGATACGCAGTATTTT.

J is TRBJ1-1 and V is TRBV27; D is ambiguous. Germline V gives CDR1 MNHEY, CDR2 SMNVEV (reference sequence). The germline V and J ends were trimmed by 6 bases and 0 bases, with 8 bases remaining between them. The CDR3 loop spans 13 amino acids. The DNA of the CDR3 is TGTGCCAGCAGCACGCCGTTGAACACTGAAGCTTTCTTT. Residues: CASSTPLNTEAFF.

The rearrangement joins TRBV6-5 to TRBJ2-1; D possibly matches TRBD1 or TRBD2 (5 bases each). Germline V gene lookup returns CDR1 MNHEY and CDR2 SVGAGI. V gave up 10 bases and J gave up 2 bases, with 15 bases separating them. The CDR3 spans 14 residues. The CDR3 loop reads CATGSGGTYNEQFF. The DNA for the CDR3 is TGTGCCACCGGATCTGGGGGTACCTACAATGAGCAGTTCTTC.

The V and J genes are TRBV6-5 and TRBJ2-7; TRBD1 aligns across 7 bases. This CDR3 is built from 14 residues. Germline V CDR1 and CDR2: MNHEY, SVGAGI. V shed 5 bases and J 7 bases; nucleotides not matched to a gene: 11. The CDR3 reads CASSRPTGQSEQYF. The DNA of the CDR3 is TGTGCCAGCAGTCGCCCGACAGGGCAGAGTGAGCAGTACTTC.

The gene calls are TRBV4-3 and TRBJ2-1, with 10 bases that match TRBD2. Germline trimming cut 0 bases from V and 7 bases from J; bases unmatched to any gene: 15. CDR1 and CDR2 from the germline V gene are LGHNA and YSLEER. This CDR3 is 19 amino acids long. The chain's CDR3 is CASSQDRVGAGGPGNEQFF. In DNA, the CDR3 is TGCGCCAGCAGCCAAGATCGTGTCGGAGCGGGAGGGCCAGGTAATGAGCAGTTCTTC.

The chain is built from TRBV7-2 and TRBJ1-4; TRBD1 agrees at 9 bases. Trimming removed 5 bases from V and 8 bases from J; junction bases left unmatched: 6. The CDR3 length is 14 residues. The germline gives CDR1 SGHTA, CDR2 FQGNSA. CDR3: CASSPRTGEEKLFF. CDR3 bases: TGTGCCAGCAGCCCCCGGACAGGGGAGGAAAAACTGTTTTTT.

V usage is TRBV7-8 and J usage is TRBJ2-1, with TRBD1 matching 11 bases. The CDR3 totals 14 residues. V gave up 5 bases and J gave up 9 bases; unmatched junction bases: 6. Germline-derived CDR1 and CDR2 are SGHVS and FQNEAQ. CDR3 DNA: TGTGCCAGCAGCCCATGGACAGGGGGCGGTGAGCAGTTCTTC. Translation: CASSPWTGGGEQFF.

This rearrangement joins TRBV28 to TRBJ2-7; D remains unclear. With 4 bases removed from V and 9 bases from J, the gap between germline ends came to 16 bases. The CDR3 is made up of 13 amino acids. Germline-derived CDR1 and CDR2 are MDHEN and SYDVKM. CDR3 in amino acids: CASSSGSLVGQYF. The DNA for the CDR3 is TGTGCCAGCAGTTCCGGGTCCCTGGTCGGGCAGTACTTC.

This clone was found a few times. The V and J genes are TRBV2 and TRBJ1-1; D is uncertain. CDR3 length: 12 amino acids. CDR1 SNHLY and CDR2 FYNNEI come from the germline V gene. Trimming removed 5 bases from V and 8 bases from J, with 12 bases in between. For the CDR3, the DNA is TGTGCCAGCAGTTGGGCCGCGCCCGAAGCTTTCTTT. It translates to CASSWAAPEAFF.

J is TRBJ1-1 and V is TRBV4-3, with 10 bases aligning to TRBD1. Per the germline V gene, CDR1 is LGHNA and CDR2 is YSLEER. CDR3 length equals 16 residues. Trimming at V came to 1 base and at J to 6 bases, leaving 8 bases not matched to a gene. The DNA of the CDR3 is TGCGCCAGCAGCCAAGGAGCGGGACAGGGGAGGGCTGAAGCTTTCTTT. It yields the protein CASSQGAGQGRAEAFF.

This chain joins TRBV27 and TRBJ2-6, with a possible D match to TRBD2 (6 bases). Germline CDR1 reads MNHEY; CDR2 reads SMNVEV (reference sequence). V lost 6 bases and J lost 1, with 19 bases in between. The CDR3 runs to 18 residues. The CDR3 reads CASSPWGGGLSGANVLTF. CDR3 DNA sequence: TGTGCCAGCAGCCCCTGGGGTGGAGGGTTGTCTGGGGCCAACGTCCTGACTTTC.